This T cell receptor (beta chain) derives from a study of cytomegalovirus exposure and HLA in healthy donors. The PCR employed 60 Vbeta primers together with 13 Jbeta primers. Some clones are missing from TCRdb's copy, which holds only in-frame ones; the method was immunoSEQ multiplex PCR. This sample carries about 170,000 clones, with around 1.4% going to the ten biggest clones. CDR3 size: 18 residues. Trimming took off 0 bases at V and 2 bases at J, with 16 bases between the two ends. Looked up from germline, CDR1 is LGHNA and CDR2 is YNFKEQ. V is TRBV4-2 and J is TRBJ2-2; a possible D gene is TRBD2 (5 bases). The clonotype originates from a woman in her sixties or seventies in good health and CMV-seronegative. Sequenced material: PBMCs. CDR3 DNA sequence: TGTGCCAGCAGCCAAGATCCCGGGGTAGGCAGCAACACCGGGGAGCTGTTTTTT. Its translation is CASSQDPGVGSNTGELFF.